This T cell receptor beta chain originates from a study of cytomegalovirus exposure and HLA in healthy donors. The PCR employed 60 Vbeta primers together with 13 Jbeta primers. Sequenced by immunoSEQ multiplex PCR; TCRdb stores in-frame clones only, minus some. The profile shows about 160,000 clones, roughly four fifths of them singletons. Germline V gene lookup returns CDR1 SGHTA and CDR2 FQGNSA. V lost 0 bases and J 7 bases, leaving 11 bases between the germline ends. The CDR3 has 14 amino acids. This clonotype was sampled from a girl aged 2-10 years in good health and CMV-seropositive. Material: PBMCs. The genes are TRBV7-2 and TRBJ2-3; weak D call: TRBD2 (5 bases). CDR3 sequence (DNA): TGTGCCAGCAGCTTAGCGACGGGGAAAAATACGCAGTATTTT. Translation: CASSLATGKNTQYF.